The T cell receptor (beta chain) under discussion was sequenced for a study of blood T cell repertoires in COVID-19. Study background: The United States, Italy and Spain provided the acute and convalescent COVID-19 samples.

The germline gives CDR1 KGHSH, CDR2 LQKENI. The CDR3 extends over 15 amino acids. Deletions cut 3 bases from V and 1 base from J, with 12 bases between. Sequencing used immunoSEQ multiplex PCR; TCRdb keeps in-frame clones, though not all of them. This table has roughly 190,000 clones, over 80% appearing once. The sequence came from a woman younger than 45 who had been exposed to COVID-19. Sequencing input: PBMCs or T cells enriched from blood (not recorded which). This chain joins TRBV18 and TRBJ1-1; a weak D match, TRBD1 (5 bases). CDR3 residues: CASSPGDRANTEAFF. CDR3 DNA: TGTGCCAGCTCACCTGGCGACAGAGCGAACACTGAAGCTTTCTTT.